In its sample, the clone carrying this TCR beta chain was seen many times. The antigen is not known. The data were obtained in a study of T-cell reconstitution after alpha-beta-depleted transplantation in children. Findings and limits, study-wide: The study reportedly traced alpha-beta T cells about two months after transplant to several hundred expanded graft clones.

The V gene's germline CDR1 is SQVTM and CDR2 ANQGSEA. V dropped 6 bases and J dropped 2 bases, with 7 bases sitting between them. The CDR3 sequence is 11 residues long. It was with unique molecular identifiers that the TCRbeta library was prepared. TCRdb redid the calling of the PCR reads with MiXCR, one entry per CDR3 protein. The sample carries about 160,000 distinct CDR3 sequences, over 8.5% recorded once. This TCR came from a boy between 2 and 15 years old with acute myeloid leukemia, due to receive a stem cell transplant. Sequenced here: PBMCs, sampled before TCRalphabeta/CD19-depleted stem cell transplant. The chain is built from TRBV29-1 and TRBJ1-2; D is uncertain. The chain's CDR3 is CSVRRNYGYTF. The CDR3 DNA follows: TGCAGCGTACGACGGAACTATGGCTACACCTTC.